This TCR beta chain came from a study of cytomegalovirus exposure and HLA in healthy donors. About this clone: Its antigen is not identified.

Primers included in the PCR were 60 Vbeta and 13 Jbeta primers. Original processing methods: Unique TCR beta chains totaled roughly 80 million in a later count, with some 10 million of them shared. TCRdb keeps only in-frame clones here, not all; method: immunoSEQ multiplex PCR. V and J calls plus clone size are reproduced from that table; the DNA served to infer D and trimming. The sample shows around 250,000 clones, around 90% of them seen only once. General study points: Specificity for CMV antigens was confirmed in vitro for a few of the CMV-associated chains.

The source is a girl aged 2 to 10 in good health and CMV-seronegative. Input material: PBMCs.

CDR3 loop: CASIEQGAAKTQYF. For the CDR3, the DNA is TGTGCCAGCATCGAACAGGGGGCGGCGAAGACCCAGTACTTC. The chain couples TRBV7-9 to TRBJ2-5; 9 bases agree with TRBD1. V lost 7 bases, J lost 6 bases, and 9 bases stayed unmatched. Germline V lookup: CDR1 SEHNR, CDR2 FQNEAQ (reference sequence). The CDR3 is 14 amino acids.